The clone carrying this TCR beta chain was picked up a small number of times. A junction boundary mismatches the germline segment, possibly from a read error. This record belongs to a study of regulatory T cells in long-lasting Graves disease. Documented time point: newly diagnosed GD, antithyroid drugs for less than 3 months. There was RNA extracted from PBMCs, and the TCR library was made from it. Germline CDR1 reads KGHDR; CDR2 reads SFDVKD. This CDR3 has 17 amino acids. Building the TCR beta libraries relied on iRepertoire HTBI primers, and CDR3 regions underwent Arm-PCR. TCRdb reprocessed the multiplex PCR reads with MiXCR, giving one entry per CDR3 protein. The sample lists over 400,000 distinct CDR3 sequences; 11% to 15% were seen once. This sample also appeared in a second study, on T cells in Graves' hyperthyroidism and ophthalmopathy.

The V gene is TRBV24-1, the J gene TRBJ2-1; TRBD2 is a possible D gene (6 bases). The material was peripheral blood mononuclear cells (PBMCs), obtained at new diagnosis, from a patient treated with antithyroid drugs. The sequence derives from a woman aged 45 to 65 with Graves disease. CDR3 loop: CATSGRAGATSYNGQFF. The CDR3 DNA follows: TGTGCCACCAGTGGCAGAGCGGGTGCGACCTCCTACAATGGGCAGTTCTTC.